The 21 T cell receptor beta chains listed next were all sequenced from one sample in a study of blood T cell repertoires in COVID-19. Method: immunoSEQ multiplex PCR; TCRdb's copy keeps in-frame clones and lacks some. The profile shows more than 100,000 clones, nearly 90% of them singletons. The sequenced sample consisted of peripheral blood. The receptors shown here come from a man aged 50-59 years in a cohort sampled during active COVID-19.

CDR3: CASSQGASGNTEAFF. The CDR3 DNA follows: TGTGCCAGCAGCCAAGGGGCCAGCGGGAACACTGAAGCTTTCTTT. The chain joins TRBV3-1 (or the pseudogene TRBV3-2) to TRBJ1-1; D is undetermined. This CDR3 spans 15 amino acids. Germline V lookup: CDR1 LGHDT, CDR2 YNNKEL (reference sequence). Trimming stripped 1 base from V and 1 base from J, with 10 bases between.

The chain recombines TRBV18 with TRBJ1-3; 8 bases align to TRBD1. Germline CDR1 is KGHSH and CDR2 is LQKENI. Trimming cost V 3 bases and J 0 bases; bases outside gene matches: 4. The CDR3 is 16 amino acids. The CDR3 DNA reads TGTGCCAGCTCACCGGGACAGGTATACTCTGGAAACACCATATATTTT. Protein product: CASSPGQVYSGNTIYF.

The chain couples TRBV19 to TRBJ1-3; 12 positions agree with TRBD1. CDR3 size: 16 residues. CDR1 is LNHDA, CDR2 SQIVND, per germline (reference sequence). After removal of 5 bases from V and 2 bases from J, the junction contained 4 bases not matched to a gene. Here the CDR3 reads CASSLGQGAAGNTIYF. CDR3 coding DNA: TGTGCCAGTAGTTTGGGACAGGGGGCTGCTGGAAACACCATATATTTT.

CDR3 DNA: TGTGCCAGCAGTTACGCCGGGGAGACCCAGTACTTC. Translated, it gives CASSYAGETQYF. The rearrangement uses TRBV6-6 and TRBJ2-5; unclear D gene. This CDR3 has 12 residues. Trimming took 2 bases from V and 5 from J, leaving 6 bases between them. The germline gives CDR1 MNHNY, CDR2 SVGAGI (reference sequence).

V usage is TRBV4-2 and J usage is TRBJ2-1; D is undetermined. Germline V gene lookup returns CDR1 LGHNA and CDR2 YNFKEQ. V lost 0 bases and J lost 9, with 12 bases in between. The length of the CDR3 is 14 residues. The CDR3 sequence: CASSQDRRGGEQFF. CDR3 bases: TGTGCCAGCAGCCAAGATCGGCGAGGTGGTGAGCAGTTCTTC.

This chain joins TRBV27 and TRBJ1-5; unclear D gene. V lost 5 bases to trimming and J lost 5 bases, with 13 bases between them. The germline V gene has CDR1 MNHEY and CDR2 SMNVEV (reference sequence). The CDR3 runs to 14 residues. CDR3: CASSQRGTDQPQHF. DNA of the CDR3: TGTGCCAGCAGTCAGCGGGGTACGGATCAGCCCCAGCATTTT.

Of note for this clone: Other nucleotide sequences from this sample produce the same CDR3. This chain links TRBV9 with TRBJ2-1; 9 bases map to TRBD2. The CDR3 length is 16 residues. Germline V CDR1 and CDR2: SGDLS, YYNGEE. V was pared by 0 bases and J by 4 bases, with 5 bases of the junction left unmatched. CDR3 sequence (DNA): TGTGCCAGCAGCGTAGGTAGCGGGGGCCCTTACAATGAGCAGTTCTTC. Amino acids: CASSVGSGGPYNEQFF.

The CDR3: CATSDYRASYNEQFF. CDR3 coding DNA: TGTGCCACCAGTGATTACAGGGCGTCCTACAATGAGCAGTTCTTC. The chain links TRBV24-1 to TRBJ2-1; possible D gene TRBD1, 6 bases. CDR3 size: 15 residues. V gave up 2 bases and J gave up 1 base, with 8 bases separating them. Germline V lookup: CDR1 KGHDR, CDR2 SFDVKD.

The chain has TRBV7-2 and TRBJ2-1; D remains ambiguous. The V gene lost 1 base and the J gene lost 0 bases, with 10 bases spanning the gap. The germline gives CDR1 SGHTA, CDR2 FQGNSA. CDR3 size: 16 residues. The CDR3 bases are TGTGCCAGCAGCTTAGATCGGTTCTCCTCCTACAATGAGCAGTTCTTC. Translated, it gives CASSLDRFSSYNEQFF.

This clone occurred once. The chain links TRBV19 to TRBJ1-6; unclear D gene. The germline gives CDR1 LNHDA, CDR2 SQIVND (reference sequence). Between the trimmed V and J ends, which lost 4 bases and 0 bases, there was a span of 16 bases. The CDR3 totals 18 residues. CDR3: CASSKPGRTGSYNSPLHF. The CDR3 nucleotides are TGTGCCAGTAGTAAACCCGGGAGAACGGGCTCCTATAATTCACCCCTCCACTTT.

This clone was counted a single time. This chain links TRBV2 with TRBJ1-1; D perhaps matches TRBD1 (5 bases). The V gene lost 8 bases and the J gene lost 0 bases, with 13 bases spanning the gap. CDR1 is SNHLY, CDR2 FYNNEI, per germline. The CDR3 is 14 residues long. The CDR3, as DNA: TGTGCCAGCGGGAGGGGTCCCATGAACACTGAAGCTTTCTTT. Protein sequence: CASGRGPMNTEAFF.

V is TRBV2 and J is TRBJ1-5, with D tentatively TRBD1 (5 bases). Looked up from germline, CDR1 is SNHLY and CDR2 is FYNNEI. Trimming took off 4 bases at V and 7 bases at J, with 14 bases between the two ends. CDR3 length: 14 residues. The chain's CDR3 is CASSGGRVWQPQHF. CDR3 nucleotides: TGTGCCAGCAGTGGGGGCAGGGTTTGGCAGCCCCAGCATTTT.

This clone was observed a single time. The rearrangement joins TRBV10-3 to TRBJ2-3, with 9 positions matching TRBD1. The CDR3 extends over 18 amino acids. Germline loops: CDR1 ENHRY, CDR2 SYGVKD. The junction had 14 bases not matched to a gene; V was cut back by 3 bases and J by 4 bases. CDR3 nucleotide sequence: TGTGCCATCAGTGAAATTAGGATAGGACAGGGGACGTCAGATACGCAGTATTTT. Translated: CAISEIRIGQGTSDTQYF.

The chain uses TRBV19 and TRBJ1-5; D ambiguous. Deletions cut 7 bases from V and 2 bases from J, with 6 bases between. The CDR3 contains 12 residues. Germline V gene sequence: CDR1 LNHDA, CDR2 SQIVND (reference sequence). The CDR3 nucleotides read TGTGCCAGTACCGTAGGCAATCAGCCCCAGCATTTT. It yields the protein CASTVGNQPQHF. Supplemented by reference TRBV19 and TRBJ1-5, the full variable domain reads DGGITQSPKYLFRKEGQNVTLSCEQNLNHDAMYWYRQDPGQGLRLIYYSQIVNDFQKGDIAEGYSVSREKKESFPLTVTSAQKNPTAFYLCASTVGNQPQHFGDGTRLSIL.

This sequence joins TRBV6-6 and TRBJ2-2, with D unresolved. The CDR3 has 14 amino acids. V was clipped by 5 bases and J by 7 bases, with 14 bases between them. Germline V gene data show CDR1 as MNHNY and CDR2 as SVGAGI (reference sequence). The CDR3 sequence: CASSTQMSGGELFF. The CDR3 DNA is TGTGCCAGCAGTACACAGATGAGTGGCGGGGAGCTGTTTTTT.

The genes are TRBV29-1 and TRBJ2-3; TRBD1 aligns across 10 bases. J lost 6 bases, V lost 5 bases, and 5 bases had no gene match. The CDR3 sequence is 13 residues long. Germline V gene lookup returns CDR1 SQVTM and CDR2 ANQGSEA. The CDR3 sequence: CSVPGQGLDTQYF. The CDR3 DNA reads TGCAGCGTTCCGGGACAGGGGTTGGATACGCAGTATTTT.

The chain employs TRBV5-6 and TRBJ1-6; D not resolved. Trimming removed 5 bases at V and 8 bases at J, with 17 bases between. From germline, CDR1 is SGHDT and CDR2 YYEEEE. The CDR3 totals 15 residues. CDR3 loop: CASSTDANRDSPLHF. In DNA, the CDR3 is TGTGCCAGCAGTACGGATGCCAATCGGGATTCACCCCTCCACTTT.

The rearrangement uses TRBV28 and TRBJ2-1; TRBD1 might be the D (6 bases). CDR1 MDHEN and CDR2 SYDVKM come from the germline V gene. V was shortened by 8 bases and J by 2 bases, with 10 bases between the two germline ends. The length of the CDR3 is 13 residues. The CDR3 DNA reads TGTGCCAGCCGGGACACGGCCTACAATGAGCAGTTCTTC. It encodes CASRDTAYNEQFF.

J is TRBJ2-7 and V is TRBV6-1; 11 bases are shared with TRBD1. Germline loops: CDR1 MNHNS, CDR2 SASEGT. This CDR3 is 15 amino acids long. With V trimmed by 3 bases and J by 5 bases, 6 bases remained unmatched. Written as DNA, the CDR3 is TGTGCCAGCAGTGACCGGGACAGGGGGTCCGACGAGCAGTACGTC. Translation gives CASSDRDRGSDEQYV.

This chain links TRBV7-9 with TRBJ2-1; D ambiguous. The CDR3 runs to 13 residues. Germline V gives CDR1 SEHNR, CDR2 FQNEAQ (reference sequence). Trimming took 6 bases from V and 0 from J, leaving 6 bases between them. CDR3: CASRDSSYNEQFF. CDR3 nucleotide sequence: TGTGCCAGCAGAGATAGCTCCTACAATGAGCAGTTCTTC.

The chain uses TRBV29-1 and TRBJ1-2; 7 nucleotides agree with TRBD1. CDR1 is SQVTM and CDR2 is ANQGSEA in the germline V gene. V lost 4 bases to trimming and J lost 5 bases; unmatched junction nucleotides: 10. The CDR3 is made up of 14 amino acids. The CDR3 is CSVASGQSWYGYTF. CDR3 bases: TGCAGCGTTGCTTCGGGACAGTCCTGGTATGGCTACACCTTC.